The 2 T cell receptor beta chains listed next were all sequenced from one sample in a study of control samples from healthy donors and cancer patients. TCRdb's table, derived via immunoSEQ multiplex PCR, lists solely in-frame clones and lacks some. The table has approximately 82,000 clones, more than 70% seen once. Sequencing input: blood. The receptors stem from a man aged 45-65 years in good health.

The sample holds one count of this clone. J is TRBJ2-7 and V is TRBV6-5; D possibly corresponds to TRBD2 (7 bases). Looked up from germline, CDR1 is MNHEY and CDR2 is SVGAGI. The CDR3 length is 15 residues. Trimming took off 4 bases at V and 6 bases at J, with 19 bases between the two ends. The CDR3 reads CASSSLGGPGVEQYF. The CDR3, as DNA: TGTGCCAGCAGTTCCCTGGGGGGGCCCGGGGTCGAGCAGTACTTC.

The chain combines TRBV6-5 with TRBJ1-2, with 10 bases lining up with TRBD1. Per germline, CDR1 MNHEY and CDR2 SVGAGI. The CDR3 sequence is 13 residues long. The J segment lost 4 bases and the V segment lost 6 bases, leaving 2 bases of the junction unmatched. CDR3 region: CASRTGGGYGYTF. As DNA, the CDR3 is TGTGCCAGCAGGACAGGGGGCGGCTATGGCTACACCTTC.